The rows below give T cell receptor beta chains drawn from one sample of a study of T cell changes during pregnancy in multiple sclerosis. The repertoire was sequenced with immunoSEQ multiplex PCR; TCRdb's copy has only in-frame clones and lacks some. This table has fewer than 85,000 clones, 85% to 95% appearing once. The sequencing here drew on peripheral blood, taken in the third trimester of pregnancy. The receptors derive from a female donor with multiple sclerosis, enrolled in a pregnancy study. CDR3s include the opening cysteine and the closing phenylalanine or tryptophan. D genes are given only for firm matches. The listing skips clone size in some rows; elsewhere it reads once, few, many or a size class.

abundance,d_gene,v_gene,j_gene,CDR3aa,CDR3nt
few,.,TRBV2,TRBJ1-1,CASSHPGYEAFF,TGTGCCAGCAGTCATCCAGGGTATGAAGCTTTCTTT
.,TRBD1,TRBV5-4,TRBJ1-4,CASSLEGTVNEKLFF,TGTGCCAGCAGCTTGGAAGGGACAGTGAATGAAAAACTGTTTTTT
.,TRBD2,TRBV5-4,TRBJ2-3,CASRDLSGDIRDTQYF,TGTGCCAGCAGGGACCTTAGCGGGGACATCCGGGATACGCAGTATTTT
.,.,TRBV4-1,TRBJ1-1,CASSQGRVTEAFF,TGCGCCAGCAGCCAAGGGAGGGTCACTGAAGCTTTCTTT
.,.,TRBV5-1,TRBJ1-1,CASSLDRRNTEAFF,TGCGCCAGCAGCTTGGACAGGCGGAACACTGAAGCTTTCTTT
.,.,TRBV6-5,TRBJ2-3,CASSLRGPDTQYF,TGTGCCAGCAGTTTGCGGGGCCCAGATACGCAGTATTTT
few,.,TRBV6-5,TRBJ1-1,CASKTGNTEAFF,TGTGCCAGCAAGACAGGCAACACTGAAGCTTTCTTT
.,.,TRBV5-1,TRBJ2-7,CASRSQGSYEQYF,TGCGCCAGCAGAAGTCAGGGTTCCTACGAGCAGTACTTC
.,.,TRBV10-3,TRBJ1-5,CAISEGASNQPQHF,TGTGCCATCAGTGAGGGGGCGAGCAATCAGCCCCAGCATTTT
.,.,TRBV4-1,TRBJ2-5,CASSQDAAGLGETQYF,TGCGCCAGCAGCCAAGATGCCGCAGGGCTTGGGGAGACCCAGTACTTC
few,.,TRBV2,TRBJ1-1,CASTKNTEAFF,TGTGCCAGCACCAAGAACACTGAAGCTTTCTTT
.,.,TRBV7-9,TRBJ1-6,CASSYGGPQDSPLHF,TGTGCCAGCAGCTACGGGGGACCCCAGGATTCACCCCTCCACTTT